The clone carrying this TCR beta chain was seen many times. Its antigen is as yet unknown. The sample comes from a study of T cells in Graves' hyperthyroidism and ophthalmopathy. Patients aged 18 to 65 had newly diagnosed hyperthyroidism that had lasted under 2 months. For the diagnoses, clinical symptoms, serum thyroxine and TRAb, thyroid ultrasound and orbital computed tomography were used. What was amplified from RNA transcripts were TCR beta CDR3 regions. Researchers ran a first-round RT-PCR on the TCR CDR3 using the HTBI primer set. MiXCR, run by TCRdb on the multiplex PCR reads, gives a single entry per CDR3 protein. The sample shows around 300,000 distinct CDR3 sequences, roughly 15% of them seen only once. The V gene lost 0 bases and the J gene lost 0 bases, with 12 bases spanning the gap. Germline assignment: CDR1 SGHRS and CDR2 YFSETQ. There are 17 residues in the CDR3. Overall study findings and caveats: Using 13 V-J features, a model discriminated ophthalmopathy from stable hyperthyroidism. In validation, the model predicted ophthalmopathy. These predictions came a median 6.5 months before onset.

V usage is TRBV5-1 and J usage is TRBJ2-2; unclear D gene. Sequencing was performed on blood. This clonotype originated in a woman aged 50 to 60 with Graves' hyperthyroidism that later progressed to Graves' ophthalmopathy. The CDR3 region is CASSLAPEQTNTGELFF. The CDR3, as DNA: TGCGCCAGCAGCTTGGCCCCGGAGCAGACGAACACCGGGGAGCTGTTTTTT.